Listed below are T cell receptor beta chains from one sample, sequenced in a study of PD-1 blockade in classical Hodgkin lymphoma. Here immunoSEQ multiplex PCR was the method, and the copy in TCRdb shows in-frame clones only, minus some. The sample has under 95,000 clones, around 93% seen once. This specimen consisted of peripheral blood mononuclear cells (PBMCs), obtained at baseline. All receptors derive from a human donor with classical Hodgkin lymphoma. Each CDR3 is given with its conserved first and last residue. The D gene is left open where the match is weak. Clone size is given for some rows only: seen once, a few or many times, or a class if the clone is expanded.

CASLPGSSTDTQYF	TGTGCCAGCCTACCGGGATCTAGCACAGATACGCAGTATTTT	TRBV2	.	14	.	TRBJ2-3
CASALAGAYEQYF	TGTGCCAGCGCCTTAGCGGGAGCCTACGAGCAGTACTTC	TRBV7-7	.	13	TRBD2	TRBJ2-7
CASSVVDRGRGPLETQYF	TGTGCCAGCAGCGTCGTGGATCGGGGGAGGGGCCCTCTGGAGACCCAGTACTTC	TRBV9	.	18	TRBD2	TRBJ2-5
CASSLDRGGQILNTGELFF	TGTGCCAGCAGCTTAGATCGGGGCGGACAGATTCTGAACACCGGGGAGCTGTTTTTT	TRBV11-2	.	19	.	TRBJ2-2
CASDTSGSTDTQYF	TGTGCCAGCGACACTAGCGGGAGTACAGATACGCAGTATTTT	TRBV2	.	14	TRBD2	TRBJ2-3
CASSTQGAGETEAFF	TGTGCCAGCAGCACACAGGGGGCGGGTGAGACTGAAGCTTTCTTT	TRBV7-2	.	15	TRBD1	TRBJ1-1
CASSPPPSGRNNEQFF	TGTGCCAGCAGCCCCCCGCCTAGCGGGAGGAACAATGAGCAGTTCTTC	TRBV4-2	.	16	TRBD2	TRBJ2-1
CASSLSGTGVSPLHF	TGTGCCAGCAGCTTAAGTGGGACAGGGGTTTCACCCCTCCACTTT	TRBV13	once	15	TRBD1	TRBJ1-6
CASSQDLVGLGPQHF	TGTGCCAGCAGCCAAGATCTGGTGGGACTGGGTCCCCAGCATTTT	TRBV4-2	.	15	.	TRBJ1-5
CASSRTGSLGAFF	TGTGCCAGCAGCCGAACAGGGAGCCTAGGAGCTTTCTTT	TRBV9	.	13	.	TRBJ1-1
CASSQGMPSADNEQFF	TGCGCCAGCAGCCAAGGGATGCCTAGCGCCGACAATGAGCAGTTCTTC	TRBV4-3	.	16	.	TRBJ2-1
CASSQERASYNEQFF	TGCGCCAGCAGCCAAGAACGGGCCTCCTACAATGAGCAGTTCTTC	TRBV4-3	.	15	.	TRBJ2-1
CASSERQGTNTEAFF	TGTGCCAGCAGCGAGCGACAGGGCACGAACACTGAAGCTTTCTTT	TRBV9	.	15	TRBD1	TRBJ1-1
CASSQAPSGDSYEQYF	TGCGCCAGCAGCCAAGCGCCTAGCGGGGACTCCTACGAGCAGTACTTC	TRBV4-1	.	16	TRBD2	TRBJ2-7
CASSYEPGHTNTGELFF	TGTGCCAGCAGTTATGAACCGGGACATACGAACACCGGGGAGCTGTTTTTT	TRBV5-8	.	17	.	TRBJ2-2
CASSLPGRVEGLGELFF	TGTGCCAGCAGTTTACCGGGCCGGGTAGAGGGACTCGGGGAGCTGTTTTTT	TRBV28	.	17	.	TRBJ2-2
CASSGDHNEQFF	TGTGCCAGCAGCGGAGATCACAATGAGCAGTTCTTC	TRBV9	.	12	.	TRBJ2-1
CASRKMTGAPDTQYF	TGTGCCAGCAGGAAGATGACGGGGGCCCCAGATACGCAGTATTTT	TRBV2	.	15	.	TRBJ2-3
CASSLETGGSGELFF	TGTGCCAGCAGCTTAGAGACAGGGGGCTCCGGGGAGCTGTTTTTT	TRBV11-3	.	15	TRBD1	TRBJ2-2
CASSVDGMAVYF	TGTGCCAGTAGTGTCGACGGCATGGCGGTGTACTTC	TRBV19	.	12	.	TRBJ2-5
CASSLGFSSGELFF	TGTGCCAGCAGTTTAGGCTTTTCCTCTGGGGAGCTGTTTTTT	TRBV27	.	14	.	TRBJ2-2
CAISESGLFYEQYF	TGTGCCATCAGTGAGTCGGGATTATTCTACGAGCAGTACTTC	TRBV10-3	.	14	.	TRBJ2-7
CASSEGLLSGEAFF	TGTGCCAGCAGTGAAGGGTTACTTAGTGGTGAAGCTTTCTTT	TRBV6-1	.	14	.	TRBJ1-1
CASSSDGTPLHYEQYF	TGCGCCAGCAGCTCGGACGGGACTCCCCTCCACTACGAGCAGTACTTC	TRBV5-1	.	16	.	TRBJ2-7
CASSSLLAGGETQYF	TGTGCCAGCAGCTCTCTCCTAGCGGGGGGCGAGACCCAGTACTTC	TRBV7-9	.	15	TRBD2	TRBJ2-5
CASSPGTGVRRDQPQHF	TGTGCCAGCAGCCCGGGGACAGGGGTTAGGAGGGATCAGCCCCAGCATTTT	TRBV5-5	.	17	TRBD1	TRBJ1-5
CATERDREYGYTF	TGTGCCACAGAACGCGACAGGGAGTATGGCTACACCTTC	TRBV2	.	13	TRBD1	TRBJ1-2
CASSSRLAGGSYEQYF	TGTGCCAGCAGTTCAAGACTAGCGGGAGGAAGCTACGAGCAGTACTTC	TRBV27	.	16	TRBD2	TRBJ2-7
CASSQEFSGGSTDTQYF	TGTGCCAGCAGCCAAGAGTTTAGCGGGGGGAGCACAGATACGCAGTATTTT	TRBV4-2	.	17	TRBD2	TRBJ2-3
CASSLDLVTAYTGELFF	TGTGCCAGCAGCTTGGATTTAGTGACAGCTTACACCGGGGAGCTGTTTTTT	TRBV5-6	.	17	.	TRBJ2-2
CASGFGTVSNTGELFF	TGTGCTAGTGGTTTTGGGACAGTCTCGAACACCGGGGAGCTGTTTTTT	TRBV12-5	.	16	TRBD1	TRBJ2-2
CAWTPGLDSYEQYF	TGTGCCTGGACGCCGGGACTAGACTCCTACGAGCAGTACTTC	TRBV30	.	14	TRBD2	TRBJ2-7